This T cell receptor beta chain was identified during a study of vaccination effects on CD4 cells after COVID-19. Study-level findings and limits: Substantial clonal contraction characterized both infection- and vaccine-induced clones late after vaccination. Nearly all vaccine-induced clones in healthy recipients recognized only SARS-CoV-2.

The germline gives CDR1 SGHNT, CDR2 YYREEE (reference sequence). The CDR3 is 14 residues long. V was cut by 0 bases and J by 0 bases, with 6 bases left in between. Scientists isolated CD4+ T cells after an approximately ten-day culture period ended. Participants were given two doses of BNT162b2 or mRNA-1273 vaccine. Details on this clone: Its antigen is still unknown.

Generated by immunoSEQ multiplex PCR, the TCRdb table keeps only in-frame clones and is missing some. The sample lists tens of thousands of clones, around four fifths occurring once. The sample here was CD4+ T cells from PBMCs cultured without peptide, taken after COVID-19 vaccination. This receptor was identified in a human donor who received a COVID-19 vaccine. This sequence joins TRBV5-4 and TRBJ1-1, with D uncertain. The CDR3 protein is CASSLDQLNTEAFF. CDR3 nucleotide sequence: TGTGCCAGCAGCTTGGACCAATTGAACACTGAAGCTTTCTTT.